This T cell receptor beta chain originates from a study of shared clonotypes between healthy human individuals. Study results and caveats: The represented genetic and exposure-history diversity was limited by the small number of donors.

Data came from immunoSEQ multiplex PCR; TCRdb stores just in-frame clones and leaves some out. The sample contains more than 2,000,000 clones, more than 80% of which appear only once. Trimming removed 2 bases at V and 5 bases at J, with 4 bases between. The CDR3 length is 12 residues. The germline V gene encodes CDR1 MNHNY and CDR2 SVGAGI (reference sequence). Points on this clone: Its matching antigen is unknown.

The genes are TRBV6-6 and TRBJ2-1; no clear D. The clonotype was recovered from a man aged 18 to 35 in good health. Some clones in this sample may be carry-over from other donors' samples. The sequenced sample was naive CD4+ T cells from PBMCs. The subset here: CD45RA+ positively selected. CDR3 sequence: CASSYGDNEQFF. CDR3 sequence (DNA): TGTGCCAGCAGTTACGGGGACAATGAGCAGTTCTTC.